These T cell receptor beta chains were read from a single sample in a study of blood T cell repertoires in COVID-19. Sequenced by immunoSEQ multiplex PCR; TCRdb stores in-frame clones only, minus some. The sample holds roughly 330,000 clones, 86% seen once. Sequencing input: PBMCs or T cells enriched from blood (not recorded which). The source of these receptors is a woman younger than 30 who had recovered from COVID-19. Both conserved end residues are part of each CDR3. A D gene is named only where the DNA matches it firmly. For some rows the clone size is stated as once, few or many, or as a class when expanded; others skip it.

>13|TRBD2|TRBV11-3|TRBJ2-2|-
TGTGCCAGCAGCGTGGGGACTAGCGATGAGCTGTTTTTT
CASSVGTSDELFF
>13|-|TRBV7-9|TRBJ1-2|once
TGTGCCAGCAGCTTTCTAGGGGACTATGGCTACACCTTC
CASSFLGDYGYTF
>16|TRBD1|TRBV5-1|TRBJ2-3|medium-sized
TGCGCCAGCAGCTTGGCCATACAGGGGGGACTGGATACGCAGTATTTT
CASSLAIQGGLDTQYF
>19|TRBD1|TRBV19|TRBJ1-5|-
TGTGCCAGTAGTTCTACAACCGCTACAGGGGGTATACGCAATCAGCCCCAGCATTTT
CASSSTTATGGIRNQPQHF
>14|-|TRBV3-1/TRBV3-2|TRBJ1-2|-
TGTGCCAGCAGCCAAGATCTCACGGGGGATGGCTACACCTTC
CASSQDLTGDGYTF
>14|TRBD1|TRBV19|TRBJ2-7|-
TGTGCCAGTAGTCCTCGACAGGGTATGTACGAGCAGTACTTC
CASSPRQGMYEQYF
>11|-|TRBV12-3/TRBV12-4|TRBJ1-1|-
TGTGCCAGCAGTTTGAGGAGCGAAGCTTTCTTT
CASSLRSEAFF
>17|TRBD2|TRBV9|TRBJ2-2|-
TGTGCCAGCAGCGTAGGGCGAGCGGGGGGGCAGACCGGGGAGCTGTTTTTT
CASSVGRAGGQTGELFF
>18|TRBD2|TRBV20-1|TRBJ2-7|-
TGCAGTGCTAGTGATATGAGGGGACTAGCGGGGGGGCACTACGAGCAGTACTTC
CSASDMRGLAGGHYEQYF
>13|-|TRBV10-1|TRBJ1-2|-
TGCGCCAGCAGTGCGGCGGTAAACTATGGCTACACCTTC
CASSAAVNYGYTF
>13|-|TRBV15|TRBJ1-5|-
TGTGCCACCAGCAGAGCCGGGAATCAGCCCCAGCATTTT
CATSRAGNQPQHF
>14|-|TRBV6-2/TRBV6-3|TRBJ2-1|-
TGTGCCAGCAGTTACTCCCTAGAGCCCAATGAGCAGTTCTTC
CASSYSLEPNEQFF
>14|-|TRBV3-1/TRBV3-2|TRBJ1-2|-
TGTGCCAGCAGCCAAGGGGGAGAGAGCTATGGCTACACCTTC
CASSQGGESYGYTF
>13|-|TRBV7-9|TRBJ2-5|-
TGTGCCAGCAGCTTAGACGACCCGGGTGGCCAGTACTTC
CASSLDDPGGQYF
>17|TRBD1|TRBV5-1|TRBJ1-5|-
TGCGCCAGCAGCCCGTTCCCACAGGGGCGAGGCAATCAGCCCCAGCATTTT
CASSPFPQGRGNQPQHF
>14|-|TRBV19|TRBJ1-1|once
TGTGCCAGTAGTCAACAGGGAGGGGACACTGAAGCTTTCTTT
CASSQQGGDTEAFF
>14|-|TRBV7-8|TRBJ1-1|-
TGTGCCAGCAGCGCGCTTAGATTTCCCACTGAAGCTTTCTTT
CASSALRFPTEAFF
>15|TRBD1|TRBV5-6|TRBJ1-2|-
TGTGCCAGCAGCTTGGGGACAGGGTTCCCCTATGGCTACACCTTC
CASSLGTGFPYGYTF
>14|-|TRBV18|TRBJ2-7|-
TGTGCCAGCTCACTAGACACTTACTCCTACGAGCAGTACTTC
CASSLDTYSYEQYF
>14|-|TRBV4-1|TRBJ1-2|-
TGCGCCAGCAGCCAAAGGGGGGGCGGCTATGGCTACACCTTC
CASSQRGGGYGYTF
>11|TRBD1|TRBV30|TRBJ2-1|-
TGTGCCTGGGGGACAGGGTTCGAGCAGTTCTTC
CAWGTGFEQFF